This TCR beta chain appears in the sequencing data of a study of cytomegalovirus exposure and HLA in healthy donors. PCR was performed using 60 Vbeta and 13 Jbeta primers. As handled by the study authors: Around 10 million of the roughly 80 million unique TCR beta chains counted in a later analysis were shared. Sequenced by immunoSEQ multiplex PCR; TCRdb stores in-frame clones only, minus some. The V and J calls and clone size come from that table; D and trimming were worked out from the DNA. The table lists 250,000 to 350,000 clones, about nine tenths of them singletons. The CDR3 has 15 amino acids. V lost 2 bases, J lost 2 bases, and 5 bases stayed unmatched. The germline gives CDR1 SGHRS, CDR2 YFSETQ.

This TCR was sampled from a middle-aged man in good health and CMV-seropositive. The chain uses TRBV5-1 and TRBJ2-5; TRBD1 aligns across 8 bases. Sequencing was done on a sample of PBMCs. The CDR3 nucleotides are TGCGCCAGCAGCTTCTCAGGGGGCAAACAAGAGACCCAGTACTTC. Protein: CASSFSGGKQETQYF.